Presented here are 4 T cell receptor beta chains from one specimen sequenced in a study of blood T cell repertoires in COVID-19. The protocol was immunoSEQ multiplex PCR, while the TCRdb copy is restricted to in-frame clones and leaves out a portion. The sample carries more than 95,000 clones, about three quarters recorded once. Sequencing was done on a sample of peripheral blood. The receptors were gathered from a man in his 70s with acute or convalescent COVID-19.

The chain joins TRBV6-6 to TRBJ2-7; D unclear. The CDR3 is 12 residues long. V lost 5 bases and J 2 bases, leaving 7 bases between the germline ends. Germline V gene sequence: CDR1 MNHNY, CDR2 SVGAGI (reference sequence). The CDR3 nucleotides are TGTGCCAGCAGTGGCAATGCCTACGAGCAGTACTTC. This codes for CASSGNAYEQYF.

The count of this clone is one. J is TRBJ1-2 and V is TRBV28; 7 bases align to TRBD1. The CDR3 covers 15 residues. V shed 2 bases, J shed 0 bases, and the junction held 3 bases outside the gene matches. CDR1 is MDHEN, CDR2 SYDVKM, per germline. The CDR3 protein is CASSLLDRSNYGYTF. The DNA for the CDR3 is TGTGCCAGCAGTTTACTGGACAGGTCTAACTATGGCTACACCTTC.

The gene calls are TRBV28 and TRBJ2-7; perhaps TRBD1 as D (6 bases). CDR1 and CDR2 (germline): MDHEN, SYDVKM. CDR3 size: 15 residues. Trimming left V 5 bases short and J 4 bases short, with 18 bases between. DNA for the CDR3: TGTGCCAGCAGTATCACAGGGCAAATTGAGTACGAGCAGTACTTC. Translation: CASSITGQIEYEQYF.

The rearrangement uses TRBV27 and TRBJ1-1; D is unresolved. The CDR3 totals 13 residues. V was shortened by 1 base and J by 1 base, with 4 bases between the two germline ends. Per the germline V gene, CDR1 is MNHEY and CDR2 is SMNVEV (reference sequence). CDR3 residues: CASSLLANTEAFF. Written as DNA, the CDR3 is TGTGCCAGCAGTTTATTGGCGAACACTGAAGCTTTCTTT.